The 24 T cell receptor beta chains given below trace back to one sample, sequenced in a study of T cell repertoires in cytomegalovirus infection. Their antigens remain unidentified. TCRdb reprocessed the reads via MiXCR and lists one record per CDR3 protein. The sample includes roughly 730,000 distinct CDR3 sequences, approximately 33% of them seen just once. The sample consisted of cultured PBMCs, taken from culture after CMV antigen stimulation. The receptors derive from a human donor in good health (CMV status not recorded). Some clones in this sample may be carry-over from other donors' samples.

The rearrangement joins TRBV12-3 or TRBV12-4 to TRBJ2-1, with no clear D. The CDR3 spans 17 residues. Trimming pared 0 bases from V and 5 bases from J, leaving 17 bases between. CDR3 region: CASSLALGSRQNNEQFF. In nucleotides, the CDR3 is TGTGCCAGCAGTTTAGCGCTAGGGTCCAGGCAGAACAATGAGCAGTTCTTC.

The rearrangement uses TRBV12-3 or TRBV12-4 and TRBJ1-2, with 9 bases matching TRBD1. The length of the CDR3 is 16 residues. J was trimmed by 4 bases and V by 6 bases; bases with no gene match: 12. As DNA, the CDR3 is TGTGCCAGCAGCCCCGCCCGAGGGACAGGGTCCTATGGCTACACCTTC. This codes for CASSPARGTGSYGYTF.

The CDR3 coding sequence is TGTGCCAGCAGCTTTATCGCGGACGAGCAGTACTTC. This codes for CASSFIADEQYF. This chain connects TRBV5-6 to TRBJ2-7; D uncertain. The V end was cut by 2 bases, the J end by 5 bases, with 8 bases between. In germline, CDR1 is SGHDT, CDR2 YYEEEE. The CDR3 contains 12 residues.

Many counts were recorded for this clonotype. The chain is built from TRBV7-2 and TRBJ1-1; D call uncertain. The V end lost 5 bases, the J end lost 1 base, and 14 bases lay between the germline ends. CDR1 and CDR2 from the germline V gene are SGHTA and FQGNSA. The CDR3 sequence is 15 residues long. The CDR3 reads CASSNLGRGNTEAFF. CDR3 bases: TGTGCCAGCAGCAACTTAGGACGGGGGAACACTGAAGCTTTCTTT.

The chain combines TRBV12-3 or TRBV12-4 with TRBJ1-2; 9 nucleotides align to TRBD1. CDR3 length equals 18 residues. V trimming: 1 base; J trimming: 0 bases; junction bases outside the gene matches: 9. The CDR3: CASSLGPDRGAPNYGYTF. The CDR3 DNA sequence: TGTGCCAGCAGTTTAGGTCCCGACAGGGGGGCGCCTAACTATGGCTACACCTTC.

This clonotype was seen many times. The chain couples TRBV10-3 to TRBJ2-7; perhaps D is TRBD1 or TRBD2 (5 bases each). The CDR3 contains 14 residues. Trimming pared 3 bases from V and 0 bases from J, leaving 9 bases between. Germline-derived CDR1 and CDR2 are ENHRY and SYGVKD. This CDR3 reads CAISERGDSYEQYF. CDR3 nucleotides: TGTGCCATCAGTGAACGGGGCGACTCCTACGAGCAGTACTTC.

This clonotype has a handful of counts. This rearrangement joins TRBV20-1 to TRBJ1-6; weak D call: TRBD1 (6 bases). Trimming stripped 5 bases from V and 4 bases from J, with 12 bases between. The CDR3 is 14 residues long. Germline lookup yields CDR1 DFQATT and CDR2 SNEGSKA (reference sequence). The CDR3 sequence: CSALSRGYNSPLHF. The CDR3 DNA is TGCAGTGCTCTATCCAGGGGTTATAATTCACCCCTCCACTTT.

The chain is built from TRBV20-1 and TRBJ2-3; TRBD2 matches 10 bases. The germline V gene has CDR1 DFQATT and CDR2 SNEGSKA (reference sequence). The length of the CDR3 is 14 residues. J lost 2 bases, V lost 6 bases, and 5 bases had no gene match. CDR3 sequence: CSAVAGGFTDTQYF. The CDR3 DNA is TGCAGTGCAGTAGCGGGAGGCTTCACAGATACGCAGTATTTT.

The V and J genes are TRBV6-2 or TRBV6-3 and TRBJ2-3; D gene uncertain. Germline CDR1 MNHEY, CDR2 SVGEGT. V dropped 2 bases and J dropped 4 bases, with 7 bases sitting between them. The CDR3 loop spans 13 amino acids. The DNA of the CDR3 is TGTGCCAGCAGTTACAGCCCATCAGATACGCAGTATTTT. Its protein product is CASSYSPSDTQYF.

V and J are TRBV29-1 and TRBJ2-1; 8 nucleotides line up with TRBD1. This CDR3 is built from 16 residues. CDR1 and CDR2 (germline): SQVTM, ANQGSEA. J gave up 0 bases and V 6 bases, and 10 bases lay outside the gene matches. The CDR3 is CSVASGQVVSYNEQFF. The CDR3 DNA reads as TGCAGCGTGGCCTCGGGACAGGTTGTCTCCTACAATGAGCAGTTCTTC.

This chain links TRBV28 with TRBJ1-1; no clear D gene. Germline-derived CDR1 and CDR2 are MDHEN and SYDVKM. CDR3 length: 15 residues. V gave up 6 bases and J gave up 3 bases, with 17 bases separating them. The CDR3 here is CASSPRPQDDTEAFF. In DNA form, the CDR3 reads TGTGCCAGCAGCCCCCGGCCTCAGGACGACACTGAAGCTTTCTTT.

This clonotype has ten or more counts. This chain joins TRBV7-2 and TRBJ2-2, with 10 bases aligning to TRBD1. This CDR3 is built from 16 residues. V trimming: 5 bases; J trimming: 4 bases; junction bases outside the gene matches: 7. Per the germline V gene, CDR1 is SGHTA and CDR2 is FQGNSA. The CDR3 bases are TGTGCCAGCAGCCCGCGGACAGGGGGACCCACCGGGGAGCTGTTTTTT. Translation: CASSPRTGGPTGELFF.

The chain couples TRBV20-1 to TRBJ1-5, with TRBD1 matching over 8 bases. This CDR3 spans 15 amino acids. V lost 6 bases and J lost 4; bases outside the gene matches: 11. CDR1 and CDR2 from the germline V gene are DFQATT and SNEGSKA (reference sequence). The CDR3 spells CSATNAGGSNQPQHF. For the CDR3, the DNA is TGCAGTGCAACGAATGCAGGGGGCTCGAATCAGCCCCAGCATTTT.

This chain uses TRBV5-1 with TRBJ1-4; TRBD1 matches 8 bases. CDR1 is SGHRS and CDR2 is YFSETQ in the germline V gene. CDR3 length: 15 residues. Trimming cost V 2 bases and J 4 bases; bases outside gene matches: 4. CDR3 nucleotide sequence: TGCGCCAGCAGCTTCGTGACAGGGGATAATGAAAAACTGTTTTTT. It translates to CASSFVTGDNEKLFF.

This clonotype was found many times. The J gene is TRBJ2-5, the V gene TRBV6-5; 9 bases are a match to TRBD1. This CDR3 region has 20 residues. Germline CDR1 reads MNHEY; CDR2 reads SVGAGI. V gave up 0 bases and J gave up 2 bases; unmatched junction bases: 16. CDR3 in amino acids: CASSYSGQGRRPTRQETQYF. CDR3 sequence (DNA): TGTGCCAGCAGTTACTCTGGACAGGGGCGACGACCGACCCGACAAGAGACCCAGTACTTC.

Regarding this clonotype: The conserved closing phenylalanine or tryptophan is absent in this CDR3, likely reflecting a read error. The V call is TRBV20-1, the J call TRBJ2-4; D tentatively fits TRBD1 or TRBD2 (5 bases each). This CDR3 is 13 amino acids long. Deletions cut 0 bases from V and 11 bases from J, with 14 bases between. Germline V gene data show CDR1 as DFQATT and CDR2 as SNEGSKA (reference sequence). The CDR3 bases are TGCAGTGCTAGAGATGGGGTAAAGGGACTTCAGTACTCC. As protein: CSARDGVKGLQYS.

This clonotype came up a few times. The CDR3 sequence is CASRVDLVPGANVLTF. CDR3 coding DNA: TGTGCCAGCAGGGTCGATCTGGTCCCTGGGGCCAACGTCCTGACTTTC. V usage is TRBV12-3 or TRBV12-4 and J usage is TRBJ2-6; no firm D call. V lost 6 bases to trimming and J lost 2 bases, with 14 bases between them. The CDR3 is made up of 16 amino acids.

The chain joins TRBV7-2 to TRBJ2-1, with D possibly being TRBD2 (5 bases). CDR3 length: 14 amino acids. V was clipped by 5 bases and J by 8 bases, with 16 bases between them. In germline, CDR1 is SGHTA, CDR2 FQGNSA. CDR3 sequence (DNA): TGTGCCAGCAGCGCCCACCTAAACGGGGATGAGCAGTTCTTC. Translating it yields CASSAHLNGDEQFF.

The rearrangement uses TRBV5-5 and TRBJ2-5; 12 bases agree with TRBD1. Germline CDR1 is SGHKS and CDR2 is YYEKEE (reference sequence). The ends lost 1 base at V and 5 bases at J; junction bases unmatched: 6. This CDR3 region has 16 residues. CDR3 in amino acids: CASSLTGTGGLETQYF. The CDR3, as DNA: TGTGCCAGCAGCTTGACCGGGACAGGGGGCTTGGAGACCCAGTACTTC.

This clonotype was seen a handful of times. At one of its ends the junction is not consistent with the germline gene, which may arise from a read error. The rearrangement uses TRBV12-3 or TRBV12-4 and TRBJ2-1; D is unresolved. The CDR3 runs 13 residues. The CDR3 loop is CASSLGGGRLVPF. The CDR3 nucleotides read TGTGCCAGCAGTTTAGGGGGTGGGCGCCTTGTGCCCTTC.

The chain uses TRBV2 and TRBJ1-5; 10 nucleotides align to TRBD1. V was pared by 6 bases and J by 5 bases, with 7 bases of the junction left unmatched. Germline CDR1 reads SNHLY; CDR2 reads FYNNEI. The CDR3 spans 15 residues. The CDR3 bases are TGTGCCAGCAGCATTATAGGGACAGGGGATCAGCCCCAGCATTTT. Protein: CASSIIGTGDQPQHF.

This clonotype was seen only a few times. The V call is TRBV6-1, the J call TRBJ2-3; 10 bases align to TRBD1. Germline CDR1 MNHNS, CDR2 SASEGT. The V gene end was trimmed by 3 bases and the J gene end by 0 bases; junction bases not matched to a gene: 6. The length of the CDR3 is 17 residues. For the CDR3, the DNA is TGTGCCAGCAGTGACGTGACAGGGGGCTTGAGCACAGATACGCAGTATTTT. Translation: CASSDVTGGLSTDTQYF.

This clonotype has just a few counts. This chain uses TRBV4-1 with TRBJ2-5, with a possible D match to TRBD2 (5 bases). Germline V gives CDR1 MGHRA, CDR2 YSYEKL. The CDR3 spans 16 residues. V lost 1 base, J lost 0 bases, and 12 bases lay in between. The CDR3 DNA sequence: TGCGCCAGCAGCCAAGGCGGAGGCTTGGACCAAGAGACCCAGTACTTC. Encoded protein: CASSQGGGLDQETQYF.

This clonotype was detected a few times. The chain couples TRBV27 to TRBJ2-7; D may correspond to TRBD1 or TRBD2 (5 bases each). CDR3 length: 12 amino acids. The V and J ends lost 6 bases and 6 bases respectively, with 12 bases between them. Germline V lookup: CDR1 MNHEY, CDR2 SMNVEV (reference sequence). CDR3 DNA: TGTGCCAGCAGCCCTCGGGGCCTCGAGCAGTACTTC. This encodes CASSPRGLEQYF.